This T cell receptor beta chain was obtained from a study of cytomegalovirus exposure and HLA in healthy donors. The PCR ran on 60 Vbeta and 13 Jbeta primers. Assay: immunoSEQ multiplex PCR; the TCRdb copy retains only in-frame clones and omits some. The table includes 150,000 or so clones, approximately 85% detected once. The specimen sequenced was PBMCs. The clonotype was recovered from a man in his late teens or twenties in good health and CMV-seropositive.

CDR3 DNA sequence: TGTGCCACCAGCAGTTCCGGGACAGGGGGCACTGAAGCTTTCTTT. This codes for CATSSSGTGGTEAFF. The chain recombines TRBV15 with TRBJ1-1; the match to TRBD1 covers 11 bases. This CDR3 region has 15 residues. V shed 3 bases and J 4 bases; nucleotides not matched to a gene: 4. The germline V gene has CDR1 LNHNV and CDR2 YYDKDF (reference sequence).